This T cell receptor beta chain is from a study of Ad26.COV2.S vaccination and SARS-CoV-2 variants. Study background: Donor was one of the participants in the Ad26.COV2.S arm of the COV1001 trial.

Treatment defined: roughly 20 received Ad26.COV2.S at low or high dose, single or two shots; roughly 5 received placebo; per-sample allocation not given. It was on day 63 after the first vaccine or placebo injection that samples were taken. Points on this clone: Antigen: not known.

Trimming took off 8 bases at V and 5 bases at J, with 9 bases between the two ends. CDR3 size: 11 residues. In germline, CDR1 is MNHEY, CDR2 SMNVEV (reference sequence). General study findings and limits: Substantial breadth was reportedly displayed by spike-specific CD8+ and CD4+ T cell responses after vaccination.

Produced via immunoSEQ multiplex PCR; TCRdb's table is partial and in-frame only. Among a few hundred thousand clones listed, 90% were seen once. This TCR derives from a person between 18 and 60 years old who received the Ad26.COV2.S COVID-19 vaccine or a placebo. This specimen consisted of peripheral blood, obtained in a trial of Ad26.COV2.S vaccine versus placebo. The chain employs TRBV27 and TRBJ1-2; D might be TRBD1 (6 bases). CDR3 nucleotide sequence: TGTGCCAGCGGTGACAGGTATGGCTACACCTTC. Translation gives CASGDRYGYTF.